This TCR beta chain appears in the sequencing data of a study of T cells in Graves' hyperthyroidism and ophthalmopathy. For the study at large: It was at initial diagnosis, before any treatment, that peripheral blood was collected.

Every diagnosis used clinical symptoms, serum thyroxine and TRAb, thyroid ultrasound and orbital computed tomography. Germline-derived CDR1 and CDR2 are LNHDA and SQIVND (reference sequence). V gave up 5 bases and J gave up 0 bases, with 10 bases separating them. This CDR3 region has 14 residues. Study findings and constraints: Most thyroid clonotypes expanded above 0.001 appeared in blood too. Ophthalmopathy was distinguished from stable hyperthyroidism by 13 V-J signatures.

For this clonotype: Its antigen is still unknown.

What was amplified from RNA transcripts were TCR beta CDR3 regions. Researchers ran a first-round RT-PCR on the TCR CDR3 using the HTBI primer set. TCRdb used MiXCR to reprocess the multiplex PCR reads, holding one entry per CDR3 protein. The sample has about 770,000 distinct CDR3 sequences; approximately 18% are singletons. This clonotype was sampled from a woman in her 50s with Graves' hyperthyroidism that later progressed to Graves' ophthalmopathy. This chain connects TRBV19 to TRBJ1-1; D is possibly TRBD1 (5 bases). Sequencing was performed on blood. The DNA for the CDR3 is TGTGCCAGTAGTTCGGGACCCTTGAACACTGAAGCTTTCTTT. The encoded protein is CASSSGPLNTEAFF.